These 13 T cell receptor beta chains were all obtained from the same sample, sequenced in a study of spatial heterogeneity in lung cancer. Each CDR3 protein is one row after TCRdb ran MiXCR on the 5' RACE reads. Among 1,500 to 2,000 distinct CDR3 sequences, 5.3% were seen once, and the ten largest hold about a fifth. Noted time point: sample taken at primary tumor resection. Sample: normal lung tissue next to the tumor, taken at surgery. These receptors originate from a female donor with early-stage non-small cell lung cancer.

In its sample, this clonotype is large. The chain has TRBV7-6 and TRBJ1-4; D uncertain. Trimming pared 3 bases from V and 7 bases from J, leaving 18 bases between. CDR3 size: 16 residues. Per the germline V gene, CDR1 is SGHVS and CDR2 is FNYEAQ. The CDR3 spells CASSFSGSGFSEKLFF. In nucleotides, the CDR3 is TGTGCCAGCAGCTTTAGTGGGTCGGGATTTAGTGAAAAACTGTTTTTT.

This clonotype was seen many times. The chain links TRBV12-3 or TRBV12-4 to TRBJ1-1; 7 bases map to TRBD1. The CDR3 has 11 residues. V trimming: 5 bases; J trimming: 6 bases; junction bases outside the gene matches: 0. The CDR3 DNA reads TGTGCCAGCAGTGACAGGGCTGAAGCTTTCTTT. Its translation: CASSDRAEAFF.

There are many counts of this clonotype. The J gene is TRBJ1-1, the V gene TRBV7-2, with TRBD1 identical over 8 bases. Per the germline V gene, CDR1 is SGHTA and CDR2 is FQGNSA. CDR3 length: 18 residues. V shed 5 bases and J 4 bases; nucleotides not matched to a gene: 18. The chain's CDR3 is CASSRPQGVFLGSTEAFF. CDR3 coding DNA: TGTGCCAGCAGCCGGCCACAGGGGGTTTTCCTAGGGAGCACTGAAGCTTTCTTT. The full variable domain, with the rest looked up from reference TRBV7-2 and TRBJ1-1, is GAGVSQSPSNKVTEKGKDVELRCDPISGHTALYWYRQSLGQGLEFLIYFQGNSAPDKSGLPSDRFSAERTGGSVSTLTIQRTQQEDSAVYLCASSRPQGVFLGSTEAFFGQGTRLTVV.

This clonotype is termed medium-sized. This chain connects TRBV19 to TRBJ1-5; perhaps TRBD1 as D (5 bases). CDR1 is LNHDA and CDR2 is SQIVND in the germline V gene (reference sequence). Trimming left V 9 bases short and J 4 bases short, with 22 bases between. This CDR3 comprises 16 residues. The CDR3 reads CASHTGAPPVNQPQHF. The CDR3 nucleotides read TGTGCCAGCCATACCGGGGCACCGCCCGTAAATCAGCCCCAGCATTTT.

This clonotype came up many times. The rearrangement links TRBV6-2 or TRBV6-3 to TRBJ1-5; 8 bases align to TRBD1. Per the germline V gene, CDR1 is MNHEY and CDR2 is SVGEGT. The CDR3 runs 14 residues. Germline trimming cut 8 bases from V and 2 bases from J; bases unmatched to any gene: 5. Here the CDR3 reads CASGWTGRNQPQHF. The CDR3 DNA reads TGTGCCAGCGGGTGGACAGGGCGCAATCAGCCCCAGCATTTT.

This clonotype was observed many times. The V and J genes are TRBV12-3 or TRBV12-4 and TRBJ1-2; the D is unclear. CDR3 size: 13 residues. V shed 3 bases and J shed 0 bases, with 5 bases lying between them. The CDR3, as DNA: TGTGCCAGCAGTTTCGAGTCTAACTATGGCTACACCTTC. Translated: CASSFESNYGYTF.

The V gene is TRBV20-1, the J gene TRBJ2-2; 7 bases match TRBD1. The trim removed 3 bases at V and 0 bases at J, leaving 1 base unmatched. Germline CDR1 DFQATT, CDR2 SNEGSKA (reference sequence). CDR3 size: 14 residues. This chain's CDR3 is CSASQGANTGELFF. The CDR3 DNA follows: TGCAGTGCTAGTCAGGGGGCGAACACCGGGGAGCTGTTTTTT.

Judged by abundance, this clonotype is medium-sized. The chain joins TRBV3-1 to TRBJ1-1; D gene ambiguous. Looked up from germline, CDR1 is LGHDT and CDR2 is YNNKEL (reference sequence). CDR3 length: 13 residues. V lost 1 base and J 10 bases, leaving 13 bases between the germline ends. The CDR3 spells CASSQGAALGAFF. CDR3 nucleotide sequence: TGTGCCAGCAGCCAAGGGGCAGCGTTGGGAGCTTTCTTT. The full variable domain, completed using reference TRBV3-1 and TRBJ1-1, is DTAVSQTPKYLVTQMGNDKSIKCEQNLGHDTMYWYKQDSKKFLKIMFSYNNKELIINETVPNRFSPKSPDKAHLNLHINSLELGDSAVYFCASSQGAALGAFFGQGTRLTVV.

The genes are TRBV7-9 and TRBJ1-2; weak D call: TRBD1 (5 bases). V was cut by 0 bases and J by 4 bases, with 12 bases left in between. Germline-derived CDR1 and CDR2 are SEHNR and FQNEAQ (reference sequence). This CDR3 spans 15 amino acids. In DNA form, the CDR3 reads TGTGCCAGCAGCTTAGCCGGGGCGCGAGGCTATGGCTACACCTTC. The encoded protein is CASSLAGARGYGYTF.

This clonotype is medium-sized. The chain combines TRBV6-1 with TRBJ1-5, with 8 positions matching TRBD1. This CDR3 comprises 16 residues. Germline lookup yields CDR1 MNHNS and CDR2 SASEGT. The ends lost 5 bases at V and 6 bases at J; junction bases unmatched: 12. CDR3 nucleotide sequence: TGTGCCAGCAGTAGATCGACAGGGGATGGGAGTCAGCCCCAGCATTTT. It codes for CASSRSTGDGSQPQHF.

This clonotype qualifies as medium-sized. The rearrangement joins TRBV11-2 to TRBJ2-5; no firm D call. The germline gives CDR1 SGHAT, CDR2 FQNNGV. V lost 5 bases to trimming and J lost 3 bases, with 16 bases between them. The CDR3 runs to 15 residues. The chain's CDR3 is CASSPRNVGKETQYF. CDR3 DNA sequence: TGTGCCAGCAGCCCCCGGAACGTGGGGAAAGAGACCCAGTACTTC.

This clonotype is medium-sized by share. The rearrangement links TRBV6-1 to TRBJ1-5, with D possibly matching TRBD1 (6 bases). V lost 4 bases and J lost 2, with 15 bases in between. The germline V gene encodes CDR1 MNHNS and CDR2 SASEGT. This CDR3 contains 16 residues. The CDR3 region is CASSGYRVGGNQPQHF. CDR3 DNA: TGTGCCAGCAGTGGATACAGGGTCGGAGGCAATCAGCCCCAGCATTTT.

In this sample, this clonotype is medium-sized. The V and J genes are TRBV7-2 and TRBJ2-1; no clear D gene. Germline CDR1 is SGHTA and CDR2 is FQGNSA. V lost 1 base, J lost 4 bases, and 5 bases lay in between. The CDR3 sequence is 13 residues long. The CDR3 nucleotides read TGTGCCAGCAGCTTAGACTCATACAATGAGCAGTTCTTC. Amino acids: CASSLDSYNEQFF. Full variable domain (missing parts from reference TRBV7-2 and TRBJ2-1): GAGVSQSPSNKVTEKGKDVELRCDPISGHTALYWYRQSLGQGLEFLIYFQGNSAPDKSGLPSDRFSAERTGGSVSTLTIQRTQQEDSAVYLCASSLDSYNEQFFGPGTRLTVL.